The sequence of this T cell receptor (beta chain) was determined in a study of T cell repertoires in cytomegalovirus infection. Study summary: Signatures in public TCR beta sequences pointed to both CMV infection and matching HLA type.

TCRdb processed the reads anew with MiXCR; each CDR3 protein has one entry. The table has about 440,000 distinct CDR3 sequences, roughly 31% seen once. The TCR comes from a human donor in good health (CMV status not recorded). Some clones in this sample may be carry-over from other donors' samples. The sequencing sample was made of PBMCs.

CDR3 residues: CASEGQAQETQYF. The CDR3 DNA reads TGTGCCAGCGAAGGACAGGCCCAAGAGACCCAGTACTTC. The chain employs TRBV6-6 and TRBJ2-5; 7 bases are shared with TRBD1. V trimming: 8 bases; J trimming: 1 base; junction bases outside the gene matches: 4. The CDR3 extends over 13 amino acids. In germline, CDR1 is MNHNY, CDR2 SVGAGI (reference sequence).